This is a list of T cell receptor beta chains from one sample in a study of blood T cell repertoires in COVID-19. Libraries were prepared by immunoSEQ multiplex PCR; TCRdb keeps only in-frame clonotypes and omits some of them. Here the sample spans over 200,000 clones, 70% to 90% being singletons. The source material was peripheral blood. These receptor sequences come from a woman in her 40s who had recovered from COVID-19. CDR3s include the opening cysteine and the closing phenylalanine or tryptophan. The D gene is left open where the match is weak. The size field is filled for only some rows; it gives once, few, many or a size class.

TRBJ1-6	once	TRBV7-8	TRBD1	CASSGPGQGNSPLHF	TGTGCCAGCAGCGGACCGGGACAGGGGAATTCACCCCTCCACTTT
TRBJ1-5	NA	TRBV29-1	TRBD1	CSVTQGGVNQPQHF	TGCAGCGTCACCCAGGGGGGAGTCAATCAGCCCCAGCATTTT
TRBJ1-1	NA	TRBV19	NA	CASSVFAGNTEAFF	TGTGCCAGTAGTGTGTTCGCAGGGAACACTGAAGCTTTCTTT
TRBJ2-1	NA	TRBV20-1	NA	CSASRQGAGANNEQFF	TGCAGTGCTAGTCGCCAAGGGGCGGGGGCCAACAATGAGCAGTTCTTC
TRBJ2-5	NA	TRBV19	NA	CASSIGRGAQETQYF	TGTGCCAGTAGTATAGGGCGGGGCGCCCAAGAGACCCAGTACTTC
TRBJ1-6	NA	TRBV5-4	TRBD1	CASSLGQGARGNSPLHF	TGTGCCAGCAGCCTTGGACAGGGGGCTCGCGGTAATTCACCCCTCCACTTT
TRBJ1-4	NA	TRBV2	TRBD1	CASSGGQINEKLFF	TGTGCCAGCAGTGGGGGACAGATTAATGAAAAACTGTTTTTT
TRBJ1-1	NA	TRBV12-3/TRBV12-4	TRBD1	CASTRQGGEAFF	TGTGCCAGCACCCGACAGGGGGGTGAAGCTTTCTTT
TRBJ1-1	NA	TRBV28	NA	CASSLGSHGTEAFF	TGTGCCAGCAGTTTGGGGAGTCACGGCACTGAAGCTTTCTTT
TRBJ2-7	NA	TRBV7-2	NA	CASAAGLSYEQYF	TGTGCCTCCGCCGCGGGGCTCTCCTACGAGCAGTACTTC
TRBJ1-3	NA	TRBV18	NA	CASSPPGVFSGNTIYF	TGTGCCAGCTCACCCCCAGGGGTTTTCTCTGGAAACACCATATATTTT
TRBJ2-1	NA	TRBV6-5	TRBD2	CASSLSGSGHEQFF	TGTGCCAGCAGTCTTAGCGGGAGTGGTCATGAGCAGTTCTTC
TRBJ2-3	NA	TRBV3-1/TRBV3-2	NA	CASSPRGPGWGTDTQYF	TGTGCCAGCAGCCCCAGGGGCCCAGGGTGGGGGACAGATACGCAGTATTTT
TRBJ2-7	NA	TRBV20-1	TRBD2	CSASGGRAYEQYF	TGCAGTGCTAGTGGGGGGAGGGCGTACGAGCAGTACTTC
TRBJ1-3	NA	TRBV5-1	NA	CASSVQSSGNTIYF	TGCGCCAGCAGCGTACAGAGCTCTGGAAACACCATATATTTT
TRBJ2-3	NA	TRBV7-2	NA	CASSLGPGGTDTQYF	TGTGCCAGCAGCTTAGGCCCCGGGGGCACAGATACGCAGTATTTT
TRBJ2-2	NA	TRBV7-9	NA	CASSLARGRENTGELFF	TGTGCCAGCAGCTTAGCCCGCGGGCGGGAGAACACCGGGGAGCTGTTTTTT
TRBJ1-2	NA	TRBV7-8	NA	CASSLGTENYGYTF	TGTGCCAGCAGCTTAGGGACAGAAAACTATGGCTACACCTTC
TRBJ1-2	once	TRBV3-1/TRBV3-2	NA	CASSQGAGYTF	TGTGCCAGCAGCCAAGGGGCAGGTTACACCTTC
TRBJ2-1	NA	TRBV4-3	TRBD2	CASSQDVGGPRYNEQFF	TGCGCCAGCAGCCAAGATGTGGGAGGGCCAAGGTACAATGAGCAGTTCTTC
TRBJ2-2	NA	TRBV5-4	TRBD2	CASSQPGRAGELFF	TGTGCCAGCAGCCAACCGGGGAGGGCCGGGGAGCTGTTTTTT
TRBJ2-1	NA	TRBV7-2	TRBD2	CASSRGGSYNEQFF	TGTGCCAGCAGCCGGGGGGGGTCCTACAATGAGCAGTTCTTC
TRBJ2-5	NA	TRBV5-8	TRBD2	CASSLAPGTRVGETQYF	TGTGCCAGCAGCTTGGCCCCCGGGACTAGGGTTGGAGAGACCCAGTACTTC
TRBJ1-1	NA	TRBV27	TRBD1	CASSKTGTGYTEAFF	TGTGCCAGCAGTAAAACCGGGACAGGGTACACTGAAGCTTTCTTT
TRBJ1-2	NA	TRBV10-3	NA	CAISEAPRGETF	TGTGCCATCAGTGAAGCCCCTCGGGGGGAGACCTTC
TRBJ2-7	once	TRBV6-2/TRBV6-3	NA	CASSTRTGSYEQYF	TGTGCCAGCAGTACCCGGACTGGCTCCTACGAGCAGTACTTC
TRBJ2-1	once	TRBV4-3	NA	CASSLEGGSYNEQFF	TGCGCCAGCAGCCTGGAGGGCGGCTCCTACAATGAGCAGTTCTTC
TRBJ2-7	NA	TRBV19	NA	CASSILSGLSYEQYF	TGTGCCAGTAGTATCCTCAGCGGGCTCTCCTACGAGCAGTACTTC
TRBJ2-7	few	TRBV5-1	NA	CASREARYYEQYF	TGCGCCAGCAGGGAGGCCAGGTACTACGAGCAGTACTTC
TRBJ1-5	NA	TRBV7-9	TRBD1	CASSLGTGEGQPQHF	TGTGCCAGCAGCTTAGGGACAGGGGAGGGTCAGCCCCAGCATTTT
TRBJ1-1	NA	TRBV27	NA	CASSLGAGAGGTEAFF	TGTGCCAGCAGTTTAGGCGCTGGGGCCGGGGGCACTGAAGCTTTCTTT
TRBJ2-1	once	TRBV29-1	TRBD2	CSVEAPSGRGDEQFF	TGCAGCGTTGAGGCCCCTAGCGGGAGGGGGGATGAGCAGTTCTTC
TRBJ1-1	NA	TRBV3-1/TRBV3-2	NA	CASSPTGLNTEAFF	TGTGCCAGCAGCCCGACAGGTTTGAACACTGAAGCTTTCTTT
TRBJ1-1	NA	TRBV5-4	NA	CASTKGVGVAEAFF	TGTGCCAGCACCAAGGGGGTAGGGGTCGCTGAAGCTTTCTTT
TRBJ1-2	NA	TRBV6-5	NA	CASSSLDRSGYTF	TGTGCCAGCAGTTCCCTAGACAGGAGTGGCTACACCTTC
TRBJ1-4	NA	TRBV6-4	TRBD1	CASSPGGSNEKLFF	TGTGCCAGCAGCCCAGGGGGGTCGAATGAAAAACTGTTTTTT
TRBJ2-4	NA	TRBV7-9	NA	CASSPDRARYNQYF	TGTGCCAGCAGCCCGGACAGAGCTCGATATAATCAGTACTTC
TRBJ2-2	NA	TRBV5-1	TRBD1	CASSLVGTGGATGTGELFF	TGCGCCAGCAGCTTGGTGGGGACAGGGGGTGCGACGGGCACCGGGGAGCTGTTTTTT
TRBJ2-1	NA	TRBV25-1	NA	CASSGGINNEQFF	TGTGCCAGCAGTGGCGGGATCAACAATGAGCAGTTCTTC
TRBJ1-5	NA	TRBV28	NA	CAGGTNQPQHF	TGTGCCGGGGGGACCAATCAGCCCCAGCATTTT
TRBJ2-3	NA	TRBV7-9	TRBD2	CASSLEGGLAFADTQYF	TGTGCCAGCAGCTTAGAGGGCGGACTAGCATTTGCAGATACGCAGTATTTT
TRBJ2-3	NA	TRBV7-6	TRBD1	CASSFRPTGAPTDTQYF	TGTGCCAGCAGCTTCCGCCCGACAGGGGCCCCCACAGATACGCAGTATTTT
TRBJ2-1	NA	TRBV24-1	TRBD2	CATSDGPLAGSYNEQFF	TGTGCCACCAGTGATGGGCCACTAGCGGGATCTTACAATGAGCAGTTCTTC
TRBJ1-1	NA	TRBV7-9	NA	CASSYHQGNTEAFF	TGTGCCAGCAGCTACCACCAGGGAAACACTGAAGCTTTCTTT
TRBJ1-1	NA	TRBV7-2	NA	CASSLVGGESNTEAFF	TGTGCCAGCAGCTTAGTGGGGGGGGAATCGAACACTGAAGCTTTCTTT
TRBJ2-1	once	TRBV4-3	TRBD2	CASSQESSGRGQFF	TGCGCCAGCAGCCAAGAGTCTAGCGGGCGGGGGCAGTTCTTC
TRBJ1-5	NA	TRBV4-2	TRBD1	CASSLGQGVGQPQHF	TGTGCCAGCAGCCTAGGACAGGGGGTTGGTCAGCCCCAGCATTTT
TRBJ1-2	NA	TRBV2	NA	CASSANRDF	TGTGCCAGCAGTGCTAACAGGGACTTC
TRBJ1-1	NA	TRBV13	TRBD1	CASSPTGSTEAFF	TGTGCCAGCAGCCCGACAGGGAGCACTGAAGCTTTCTTT
TRBJ2-6	once	TRBV24-1	NA	CATSDFGGAGANVLTF	TGTGCCACCAGTGATTTTGGGGGCGCTGGGGCCAACGTCCTGACTTTC
TRBJ1-2	NA	TRBV4-1	TRBD1	CASSQQTGGDGYTF	TGCGCCAGCAGCCAACAGACAGGGGGTGATGGCTACACCTTC
TRBJ2-6	NA	TRBV7-9	TRBD2	CASSPGLAGPSGANVLTF	TGTGCCAGCAGCCCGGGACTAGCGGGCCCCTCTGGGGCCAACGTCCTGACTTTC
TRBJ1-1	NA	TRBV7-9	TRBD1	CASSAPGQGMNTEAFF	TGTGCCAGCAGCGCCCCCGGACAGGGGATGAACACTGAAGCTTTCTTT
TRBJ2-2	few	TRBV10-3	NA	CAIKAAQGTAELFF	TGTGCCATCAAGGCTGCCCAGGGGACGGCCGAGCTGTTTTTT
TRBJ2-2	NA	TRBV4-1	TRBD2	CASSQRWGGPGELFF	TGCGCCAGCAGCCAAAGGTGGGGGGGTCCCGGGGAGCTGTTTTTT
TRBJ2-1	NA	TRBV7-2	NA	CASRQGGNEQFF	TGTGCCAGCAGGCAGGGGGGCAATGAGCAGTTCTTC
TRBJ2-2	NA	TRBV4-3	NA	CASSQDPPAGTGELFF	TGCGCCAGCAGCCAAGACCCCCCGGCGGGCACCGGGGAGCTGTTTTTT
TRBJ2-2	NA	TRBV2	NA	CASQDLRTNTGELFF	TGTGCCAGCCAGGATTTGCGCACGAACACCGGGGAGCTGTTTTTT
TRBJ1-1	NA	TRBV7-9	NA	CASRATGTEAFF	TGTGCCAGCAGGGCCACAGGGACTGAAGCTTTCTTT